The table lists the clone carrying this TCR beta chain with a few counts. Its antigen remains unknown. This specimen comes from a study of identical twins. Study-wide findings and caveats: It was out-of-frame TCR alpha sharing in monozygotic twins that models underestimated. The study drew conclusions from cross-sectional statistical analysis, not from following the same donors.

MiXCR, run by TCRdb on the 5' RACE reads, gives a single entry per CDR3 protein. In the table there are 100,000 or so distinct CDR3 sequences, 5.9% of which are singletons. V lost 2 bases, J lost 5 bases, and 7 bases stayed unmatched. The germline CDR1 and CDR2 sequences are SGHTS and YDEGEE. There are 15 residues in the CDR3. The clonotype was recovered from a woman aged 50 to 65 in good health. The chain has TRBV5-8 and TRBJ2-7, with 10 bases matching TRBD1. Sequenced sample: memory T cells sorted from blood. The CDR3 is CASSLVGQGVDEQYF. CDR3 nucleotides: TGTGCCAGCAGCTTAGTCGGACAGGGGGTGGACGAGCAGTACTTC.